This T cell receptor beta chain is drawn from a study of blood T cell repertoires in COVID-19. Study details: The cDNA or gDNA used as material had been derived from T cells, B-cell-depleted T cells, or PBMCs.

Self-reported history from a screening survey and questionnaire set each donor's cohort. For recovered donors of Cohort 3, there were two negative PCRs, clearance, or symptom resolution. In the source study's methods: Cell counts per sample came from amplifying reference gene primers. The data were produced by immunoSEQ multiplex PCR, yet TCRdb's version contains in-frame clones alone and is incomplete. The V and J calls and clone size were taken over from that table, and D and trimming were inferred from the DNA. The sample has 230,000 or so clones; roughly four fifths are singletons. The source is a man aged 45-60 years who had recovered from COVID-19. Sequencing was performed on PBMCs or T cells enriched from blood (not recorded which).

CDR3 region: CASSLEAVTEAFF. CDR3 in DNA: TGTGCCAGCTCACTCGAGGCGGTTACTGAAGCTTTCTTT. The V call is TRBV18, the J call TRBJ1-1; D ambiguous. V was trimmed by 4 bases and J by 5 bases, leaving 11 bases between them. The CDR3 extends over 13 amino acids. Germline lookup yields CDR1 KGHSH and CDR2 LQKENI. The full variable domain, with the rest looked up from reference TRBV18 and TRBJ1-1, is NAGVMQNPRHLVRRRGQEARLRCSPMKGHSHVYWYRQLPEEGLKFMVYLQKENIIDESGMPKERFSAEFPKEGPSILRIQQVVRGDSAAYFCASSLEAVTEAFFGQGTRLTVV.